What follows describes a single T cell receptor (beta chain). Its antigen is not known. Germline CDR1 reads MNHNS; CDR2 reads SASEGT. The CDR3 runs 12 residues. V shed 7 bases and J shed 6 bases, with 10 bases lying between them. These data belong to a study of blood T cells in healthy people across ages. Study findings and constraints: PBMCs that were unsorted prevented a conclusive naive versus antigen-experienced comparison.

Then a second PCR, running roughly 7 to 11 cycles, was carried out with a sample-barcoded 5' primer and a J-beta primer mix. TCRdb reanalysed the 5' RACE reads using MiXCR and keeps one entry per CDR3 protein. Here the sample spans 1.5 million to 2 million distinct CDR3 sequences, roughly 50% being singletons. The sequence was obtained from a woman in her 40s in good health. Material for sequencing was blood. The rearrangement links TRBV6-1 to TRBJ2-1; unclear D gene. The CDR3 DNA sequence: TGTGCCAGCACTAAAACTTCCAATGAGCAGTTCTTC. It encodes CASTKTSNEQFF.